The next 21 T cell receptor beta chains were all read from a single sample in a study of cytomegalovirus exposure and HLA in healthy donors. PCR involved 60 Vbeta and 13 Jbeta primers. The repertoire was sequenced with immunoSEQ multiplex PCR; TCRdb's copy has only in-frame clones and lacks some. The repertoire holds roughly 100,000 clones, with approximately 70% as singletons. The sequencing input was PBMCs. These receptors originate from a woman aged 45-60 years in good health and CMV-seronegative.

The chain recombines TRBV7-2 with TRBJ2-4; possible D gene TRBD1, 7 bases. V was shortened by 5 bases and J by 5 bases, with 16 bases between the two germline ends. In germline, CDR1 is SGHTA, CDR2 FQGNSA. The CDR3 runs 15 residues. The CDR3 DNA sequence: TGTGCCAGCAGCCCCGCAGGGGGGTTCCAAAACATTCAGTACTTC. It yields the protein CASSPAGGFQNIQYF.

V usage is TRBV7-9 and J usage is TRBJ2-3; 8 nucleotides agree with TRBD1. Germline CDR1 reads SEHNR; CDR2 reads FQNEAQ (reference sequence). Trimming cost V 3 bases and J 5 bases; bases outside gene matches: 10. This CDR3 has 16 residues. DNA of the CDR3: TGTGCCAGCAGCTTCCGGGACAGGTTTTATCGAGATACGCAGTATTTT. This encodes CASSFRDRFYRDTQYF.

This clone has more than one count but fewer than ten. The chain combines TRBV6-5 with TRBJ2-1; a possible D gene is TRBD2 (6 bases). This CDR3 is 13 amino acids long. Germline-derived CDR1 and CDR2 are MNHEY and SVGAGI. Trimming took 0 bases from V and 16 from J, leaving 16 bases between them. Here the CDR3 reads CASSYSGVGLLFF. CDR3 in DNA: TGTGCCAGCAGTTACTCCGGGGTGGGACTTTTATTCTTC.

V usage is TRBV5-1 and J usage is TRBJ1-4; 7 positions match TRBD1. The CDR3 is 14 amino acids. Unmatched junction bases numbered 10, after V lost 0 bases and J lost 14 bases. Germline lookup yields CDR1 SGHRS and CDR2 YFSETQ. The CDR3 here is CASSLVPGQDSLFF. In nucleotides, the CDR3 is TGCGCCAGCAGCTTGGTCCCCGGACAGGATTCGCTGTTTTTT.

V and J are TRBV7-9 and TRBJ2-7, with D perhaps TRBD2 (6 bases). CDR3 size: 16 residues. The V end was cut by 5 bases, the J end by 0 bases, with 17 bases between. Germline V gives CDR1 SEHNR, CDR2 FQNEAQ (reference sequence). In DNA, the CDR3 is TGTGCCAGCAGCCGTTCCGGGACTTCGACCTCCTACGAGCAGTACTTC. Protein: CASSRSGTSTSYEQYF. The full variable domain, with the rest looked up from reference TRBV7-9 and TRBJ2-7, is DTGVSQNPRHKITKRGQNVTFRCDPISEHNRLYWYRQTLGQGPEFLTYFQNEAQLEKSRLLSDRFSAERPKGSFSTLEIQRTEQGDSAMYLCASSRSGTSTSYEQYFGPGTRLTVT.

The CDR3 region has the DNA TGTGCCAGCAGCCCCTCACGACTAGCGGGAAGGGATACGCAGTATTTT. Amino acid sequence: CASSPSRLAGRDTQYF. V and J are TRBV7-2 and TRBJ2-3; 11 positions match TRBD2. The CDR3 totals 16 residues. The junction had 10 bases not matched to a gene; V was cut back by 5 bases and J by 6 bases. Per germline, CDR1 SGHTA and CDR2 FQGNSA.

The chain uses TRBV7-9 and TRBJ1-2, with no clear D. Germline V gene sequence: CDR1 SEHNR, CDR2 FQNEAQ (reference sequence). Trimming took 5 bases from V and 4 from J, leaving 8 bases between them. CDR3 length: 12 amino acids. CDR3 in amino acids: CASSVRFYGYTF. For the CDR3, the DNA is TGTGCCAGCAGCGTACGGTTCTATGGCTACACCTTC.

This clone was seen once. The chain employs TRBV5-4 and TRBJ2-3, with no clear D. The V end was cut by 0 bases, the J end by 3 bases, with 5 bases between. CDR3 length: 13 amino acids. The germline V gene encodes CDR1 SGHNT and CDR2 YYREEE (reference sequence). The CDR3 is CASSLGRTDTQYF. Here the CDR3 DNA reads TGTGCCAGCAGCTTGGGGCGGACAGATACGCAGTATTTT.

V is TRBV7-9 and J is TRBJ1-2; no firm D call. The germline V gene has CDR1 SEHNR and CDR2 FQNEAQ (reference sequence). The ends were cut back, 4 bases at V and 5 bases at J, with 17 bases in the middle. The CDR3 covers 15 residues. Written as DNA, the CDR3 is TGTGCCAGCAGCTCGACAAGCCGCCGCTGGTATGGCTACACCTTC. Translated: CASSSTSRRWYGYTF.

A single count supports this clone. The chain has TRBV5-6 and TRBJ1-5; the match to TRBD1 covers 8 bases. The V gene's germline CDR1 is SGHDT and CDR2 YYEEEE. Trimming at V came to 4 bases and at J to 1 base, leaving 7 bases not matched to a gene. This CDR3 is 16 amino acids long. The CDR3 nucleotides are TGTGCCAGCAGCGCGACAGGGGTCTACAGCAATCAGCCCCAGCATTTT. Its protein product is CASSATGVYSNQPQHF.

The CDR3 is CASSPGLALDEQYF. The CDR3 coding sequence is TGTGCCAGCTCACCGGGACTAGCGTTAGACGAGCAGTACTTC. This chain uses TRBV18 with TRBJ2-7; TRBD2 agrees at 10 bases. The CDR3 is 14 residues long. V shed 3 bases and J 5 bases; nucleotides not matched to a gene: 4. The germline V gene encodes CDR1 KGHSH and CDR2 LQKENI. Full variable domain (outside the CDR3, taken from reference TRBV18 and TRBJ2-7): NAGVMQNPRHLVRRRGQEARLRCSPMKGHSHVYWYRQLPEEGLKFMVYLQKENIIDESGMPKERFSAEFPKEGPSILRIQQVVRGDSAAYFCASSPGLALDEQYFGPGTRLTVT.

The chain couples TRBV5-1 to TRBJ1-1; weak D call: TRBD1 (5 bases). V lost 0 bases, J lost 4 bases, and 13 bases lay in between. The length of the CDR3 is 15 residues. Germline assignment: CDR1 SGHRS and CDR2 YFSETQ. The CDR3 DNA sequence: TGCGCCAGCAGCTTGGCTCTAGGGGCAGTCACTGAAGCTTTCTTT. As protein: CASSLALGAVTEAFF.

The rearrangement joins TRBV29-1 to TRBJ1-4; tentatively, D is TRBD1 (5 bases). V dropped 6 bases and J dropped 5 bases, with 13 bases sitting between them. Looked up from germline, CDR1 is SQVTM and CDR2 is ANQGSEA. This CDR3 has 13 residues. The DNA of the CDR3 is TGCAGCGTAGTTTCAGGGAGGAATGAAAAACTGTTTTTT. Its protein is CSVVSGRNEKLFF.

The chain couples TRBV4-1 to TRBJ2-2, with D perhaps matching TRBD2 (6 bases). Germline values: CDR1 MGHRA, CDR2 YSYEKL. V was cut by 4 bases and J by 1 base, with 13 bases left in between. CDR3 length equals 16 residues. The DNA for the CDR3 is TGCGCCAGCAGCCGGAGGGCCTCATTGAACACCGGGGAGCTGTTTTTT. This codes for CASSRRASLNTGELFF.

The chain uses TRBV5-6 and TRBJ1-5, with D perhaps matching TRBD1 (6 bases). There are 15 residues in the CDR3. V lost 3 bases and J 5 bases, leaving 15 bases between the germline ends. Germline values: CDR1 SGHDT, CDR2 YYEEEE. The CDR3: CASSWGYRVDQPQHF. The CDR3 DNA sequence: TGTGCCAGCAGCTGGGGGTACAGGGTAGATCAGCCCCAGCATTTT. Based on the CDR3 plus reference TRBV5-6 and TRBJ1-5, the full variable domain is DAGVTQSPTHLIKTRGQQVTLRCSPKSGHDTVSWYQQALGQGPQFIFQYYEEEERQRGNFPDRFSGHQFPNYSSELNVNALLLGDSALYLCASSWGYRVDQPQHFGDGTRLSIL.

CDR3 in amino acids: CASSFQAGEAFF. As DNA, the CDR3 is TGTGCCAGCAGTTTTCAGGCAGGTGAAGCTTTCTTT. The chain carries TRBV27 and TRBJ1-1; D is unclear. V was cut by 3 bases and J by 7 bases, with 9 bases left in between. The length of the CDR3 is 12 residues. Germline values: CDR1 MNHEY, CDR2 SMNVEV (reference sequence).

The chain links TRBV10-3 to TRBJ1-2; no clear D. V was shortened by 8 bases and J by 3 bases, with 19 bases between the two germline ends. Germline CDR1 and CDR2: ENHRY and SYGVKD. The CDR3 sequence is 15 residues long. CDR3 amino acids: CAIGGGQAQHYGYTF. The CDR3 coding sequence is TGTGCCATCGGCGGAGGTCAGGCCCAACACTATGGCTACACCTTC.

Here the CDR3 reads CASSLSGRSLFYEQYF. CDR3 nucleotides: TGTGCCAGCAGTTTAAGCGGGCGGAGTCTATTCTACGAGCAGTACTTC. The chain couples TRBV28 to TRBJ2-7; possible D gene TRBD2, 6 bases. V lost 2 bases to trimming and J lost 3 bases, with 17 bases between them. CDR1 is MDHEN and CDR2 is SYDVKM in the germline V gene. This CDR3 comprises 16 residues. The full variable domain, with the rest looked up from reference TRBV28 and TRBJ2-7, is DVKVTQSSRYLVKRTGEKVFLECVQDMDHENMFWYRQDPGLGLRLIYFSYDVKMKEKGDIPEGYSVSREKKERFSLILESASTNQTSMYLCASSLSGRSLFYEQYFGPGTRLTVT.

This clone was found a few times. This CDR3 reads CASSSSGGFNEKLFF. CDR3 bases: TGCGCCAGCAGTTCCTCGGGGGGCTTTAATGAAAAACTGTTTTTT. The chain employs TRBV4-1 and TRBJ1-4; weak D call: TRBD1 (6 bases). The CDR3 contains 15 residues. The V gene lost 6 bases and the J gene lost 4 bases, with 15 bases spanning the gap. Per germline, CDR1 MGHRA and CDR2 YSYEKL.

This rearrangement joins TRBV2 to TRBJ2-6; TRBD2 agrees at 8 bases. Germline loops: CDR1 SNHLY, CDR2 FYNNEI. The CDR3 is made up of 14 amino acids. The V gene end was trimmed by 9 bases and the J gene end by 1 base; junction bases not matched to a gene: 2. CDR3 nucleotide sequence: TGTGCCAGGAAGCGGGAGTCTGGGGCCAACGTCCTGACTTTC. Amino acid sequence: CARKRESGANVLTF. The whole variable domain, remainder taken from reference TRBV2 and TRBJ2-6, is EPEVTQTPSHQVTQMGQEVILRCVPISNHLYFYWYRQILGQKVEFLVSFYNNEISEKSEIFDDQFSVERPDGSNFTLKIRSTKLEDSAMYFCARKRESGANVLTFGAGSRLTVL.

This chain connects TRBV7-3 to TRBJ2-3; TRBD1 matches 11 bases. Germline trimming cut 5 bases from V and 0 bases from J; bases unmatched to any gene: 4. Germline V lookup: CDR1 SGHTA, CDR2 FQGTGA. This CDR3 has 16 amino acids. CDR3 nucleotide sequence: TGTGCCAGCAGCAGCCGGACAGGGGGCAGCACAGATACGCAGTATTTT. Amino acid sequence: CASSSRTGGSTDTQYF.